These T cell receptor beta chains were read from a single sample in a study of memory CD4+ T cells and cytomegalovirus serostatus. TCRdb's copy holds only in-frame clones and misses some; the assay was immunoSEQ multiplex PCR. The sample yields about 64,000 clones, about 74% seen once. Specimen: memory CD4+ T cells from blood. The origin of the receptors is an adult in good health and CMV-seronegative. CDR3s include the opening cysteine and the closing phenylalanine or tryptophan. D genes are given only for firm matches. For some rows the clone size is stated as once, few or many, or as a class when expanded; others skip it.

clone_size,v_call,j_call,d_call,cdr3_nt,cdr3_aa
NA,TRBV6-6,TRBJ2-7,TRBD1,TGTGCCAGCAGAACCGGGACAGGGGGCCTCGAGCAGTACTTC,CASRTGTGGLEQYF
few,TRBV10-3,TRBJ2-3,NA,TGTGCCATAAGCCTGGGGGGTGGCACAGATACGCAGTATTTT,CAISLGGGTDTQYF
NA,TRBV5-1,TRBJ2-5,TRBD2,TGCGCCAGCAGCTCAGGACTAGCGGGAGGGGGGCAAGAGACCCAGTACTTC,CASSSGLAGGGQETQYF
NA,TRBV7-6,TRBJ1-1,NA,TGTGCCAGCAGCTTAGACCACATGAACACTGAAGCTTTCTTT,CASSLDHMNTEAFF
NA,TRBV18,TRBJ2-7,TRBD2,TGTGCCAGCTCACCTATACCGGGACTAGCGGGAGGCGGAACCTACGAGCAGTACTTC,CASSPIPGLAGGGTYEQYF
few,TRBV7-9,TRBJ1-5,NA,TGTGCCAGCAGCTTAGCGTTGGCGGGCGAGCAGCCCCAGCATTTT,CASSLALAGEQPQHF
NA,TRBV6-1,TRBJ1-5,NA,TGTGCCAGCGTTTTGGGGGATCATCAGCCCCAGCATTTT,CASVLGDHQPQHF
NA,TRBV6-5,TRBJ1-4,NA,TGTGCCAGCAGTTACAGGCTTAATGAAAAACTGTTTTTT,CASSYRLNEKLFF
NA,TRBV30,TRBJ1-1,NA,TGTGCCTGGAGTGTAGAGGACAACGCTTTCGAAGCTTTCTTT,CAWSVEDNAFEAFF
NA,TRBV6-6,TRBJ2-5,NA,TGTGCCAGCAGCCGACTAGAATCCGAGACCCAGTACTTC,CASSRLESETQYF
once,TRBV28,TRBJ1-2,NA,TGTGCCAGTCCCCCCGGGGCTTATGGCTACACCTTC,CASPPGAYGYTF
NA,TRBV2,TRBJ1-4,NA,TGTGCCAGCAGTGAATTAGGGAGCGTGGGTGAAAAACTGTTTTTT,CASSELGSVGEKLFF
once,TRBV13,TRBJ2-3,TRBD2,TGTGCCAGCAGCTTAGCGGGAGGGACAGATACGCAGTATTTT,CASSLAGGTDTQYF
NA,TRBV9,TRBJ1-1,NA,TGTGCCAGCAGCGTAATGGAACAGGTTTCCACTGAAGCTTTCTTT,CASSVMEQVSTEAFF
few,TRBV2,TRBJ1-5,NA,TGTGCCAGCAGTGAAGCGGCGACCAAGTGGCAGCCCCAGCATTTT,CASSEAATKWQPQHF
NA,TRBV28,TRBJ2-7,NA,TGTGCCAGCAGTTCAGGGGTAGGGACTAACTTCTACGAGCAGTACTTC,CASSSGVGTNFYEQYF
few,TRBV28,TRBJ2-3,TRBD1,TGTGCCAGCAGATCGGGACAGGCTAGCACAGATACGCAGTATTTT,CASRSGQASTDTQYF
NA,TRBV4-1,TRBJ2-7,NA,TGCGCCAGCAGCCGACGTGGGGGCTCAAAGGAATACGAGCAGTACTTC,CASSRRGGSKEYEQYF
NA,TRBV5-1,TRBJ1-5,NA,TGCGCCAGCAGCTTGACAGGATTCAATCAGCCCCAGCATTTT,CASSLTGFNQPQHF
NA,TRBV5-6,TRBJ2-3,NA,TGTGCCAGCAGCCACTACCGGGGGAGCACAGATACGCAGTATTTT,CASSHYRGSTDTQYF
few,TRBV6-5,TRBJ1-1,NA,TGTGCCAGCAGTTACTCGATGCGGGGAAGGGCCCATGAAGCTTTCTTT,CASSYSMRGRAHEAFF
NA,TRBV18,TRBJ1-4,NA,TGTGCCAGCTCACCACCTGGGACCGCCGGGGAAAAACTGTTTTTT,CASSPPGTAGEKLFF
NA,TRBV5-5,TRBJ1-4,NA,TGTGCCAGCAGCTTGGTGGTTGCAACTAATGAAAAACTGTTTTTT,CASSLVVATNEKLFF
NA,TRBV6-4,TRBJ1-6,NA,TGTGCCAGCAGTAGGTCAGCGGAATATAATTCACCCCTCCACTTT,CASSRSAEYNSPLHF
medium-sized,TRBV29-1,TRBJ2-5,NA,TGCAGCGTTGAAGTACTGGCGACCCAGTACTTC,CSVEVLATQYF
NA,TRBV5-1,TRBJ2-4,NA,TGCGCCACCACGCTTCAGTACTTC,CATTLQYF
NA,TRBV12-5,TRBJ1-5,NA,TGTGCTAGTGGTTCACAGGGTATTGGTTTAAATCAGCCCCAGCATTTT,CASGSQGIGLNQPQHF
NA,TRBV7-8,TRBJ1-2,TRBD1,TGTGCCAGCAGCGCAATTGGGAGGGGACAGGGGAAGAATGGCTACACCTTC,CASSAIGRGQGKNGYTF
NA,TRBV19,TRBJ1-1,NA,TGTGCCAGTAGTATTACTGTACAGACTGAAGCTTTCTTT,CASSITVQTEAFF
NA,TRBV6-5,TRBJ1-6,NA,TGTGCCAGCAGAGACCGGGTTTTTAATTCACCCCTCCACTTT,CASRDRVFNSPLHF
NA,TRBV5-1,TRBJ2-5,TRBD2,TGCGCCAGCAGCTTGGCCGGGATAGCGGGAGAGACCCAGTACTTC,CASSLAGIAGETQYF
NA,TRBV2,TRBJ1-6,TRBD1,TGTGCCAGCAGTGATCGCTCAGGGGGGAATAATTCACCCCTCCACTTT,CASSDRSGGNNSPLHF
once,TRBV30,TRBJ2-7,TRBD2,TGTGCCTGGAGTGGACGGCGCGGGAGGAGGGCGGAGCAGTACTTC,CAWSGRRGRRAEQYF
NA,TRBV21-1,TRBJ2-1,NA,TGTGCCAGCAGCACCAGACTAGGGGCGGAGGATGAGCAGTTCTTC,CASSTRLGAEDEQFF
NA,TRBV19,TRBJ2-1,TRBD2,TGTGCCAGTAGTATCATCGGACTAGCGGGAGGTATCAATGAGCAGTTCTTC,CASSIIGLAGGINEQFF
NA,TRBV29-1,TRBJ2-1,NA,TGCAGCGCTTCGGCACAGGGAATCGCTTTTAATGAGCAGTTCTTC,CSASAQGIAFNEQFF
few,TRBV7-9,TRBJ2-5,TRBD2,TGTGCCAGCAGCTTTCCGGCGGGAGGGCGAGAGACCCAGTACTTC,CASSFPAGGRETQYF
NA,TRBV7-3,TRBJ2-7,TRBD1,TGTGCCAGCAGCTGGGGACAGGGCGAGCAGTACTTC,CASSWGQGEQYF
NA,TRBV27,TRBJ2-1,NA,TGTGCCAGCAGTTCCCATTTTGGGAATGAGCAGTTCTTC,CASSSHFGNEQFF
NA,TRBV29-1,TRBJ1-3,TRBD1,TGCAGCGTAGCACCGGGACAGGGGCTTTACTCCGGAAACACCATATATTTT,CSVAPGQGLYSGNTIYF
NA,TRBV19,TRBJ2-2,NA,TGTGCCAGCAGGGGAAGCACCGGGGAGCTGTTTTTT,CASRGSTGELFF
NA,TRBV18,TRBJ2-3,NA,TGTGCCAGCTCACCACGGACAGCATTTGCAGATACGCAGTATTTT,CASSPRTAFADTQYF
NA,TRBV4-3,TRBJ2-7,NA,TGCGCCAGCAGCCAAGGAGGGCGTTCGAGTTCCGAGCAGTACTTC,CASSQGGRSSSEQYF
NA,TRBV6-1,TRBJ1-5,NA,TGTGCCAGCCTTCTGGGGAACCCCTTTCAGCCCCAGCATTTT,CASLLGNPFQPQHF
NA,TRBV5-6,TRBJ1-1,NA,TGTGCCAGCAGCGGAGGGCTCAATGAAGCTTTCTTT,CASSGGLNEAFF
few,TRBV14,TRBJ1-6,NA,TGTGCCAGCAGACTAGGGATTGTCAATTCACCCCTCCACTTT,CASRLGIVNSPLHF
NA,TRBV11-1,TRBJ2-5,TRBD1,TGTGCCAGCAGCAACGGATACAGGGGAAAGAGCCAAGAGACCCAGTACTTC,CASSNGYRGKSQETQYF
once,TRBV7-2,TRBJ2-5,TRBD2,TGTGCCAGCAGCCCCGGGGGGTCCCTGTCCCAGACCCAGTACTTC,CASSPGGSLSQTQYF